Listed below are T cell receptor beta chains from one sample, sequenced in a study of blood T cell repertoires in COVID-19. TCRdb keeps only in-frame clones here, not all; method: immunoSEQ multiplex PCR. The sample includes hundreds of thousands of clones, about nine tenths of them seen just once. Sequences were obtained from PBMCs or T cells enriched from blood (not recorded which). The receptor source for this set is a man younger than 40 who had recovered from COVID-19. Each CDR3 is given without its conserved first and last residue. Only part of the rows carry a size: once, few, many, or a class if the clone is expanded.

abundance	v_gene	CDR3aa
once	TRBV28	ASSFDYGYT
many	TRBV11-3	ASSLGNSGRGNEQF
once	TRBV15	ATGTGGVLSGYT
NA	TRBV2	ASISGETSTDTQY
NA	TRBV2	ASSTSSGSGGEQF
NA	TRBV7-6	ASSSLTQGLNTGELF
NA	TRBV5-5	ASSRDYRSSYNEQF
NA	TRBV5-6	ASSFGRGQEGYT
NA	TRBV28	ASSLRPLLAGGDTQY
NA	TRBV7-8	ASSLVVAAAGEKDTQY
NA	TRBV5-6	ASSLVPLAGPNEQF
NA	TRBV2	ASSEDLTGLRGNYGYT
NA	TRBV18	ASSLEIAGGSSYEQY
NA	TRBV28	ASRPGLAGDTQY
NA	TRBV12-3/TRBV12-4	ASSASNIQY
NA	TRBV5-4	ASSPGQGTTNEKLF
NA	TRBV2	ASSEYGNTEAF
NA	TRBV18	ASSLADEAF
NA	TRBV25-1	ASSEPKQPYEQY
NA	TRBV24-1	ATSARDRAYNEQF
few	TRBV25-1	ASSAAGVHEQY
few	TRBV27	ASAPGGGYGYT
NA	TRBV28	ASSFSGTGAGKGYT
NA	TRBV11-2	ASSLGTGLYEQY
few	TRBV2	ASTRADRGYDTQY
NA	TRBV6-5	ASSYTTGDVEKLF
NA	TRBV9	ASSGGLAAPTDTQY
NA	TRBV5-4	ASSTRGSGGRRYEQY
NA	TRBV6-5	ASSYSGYNQPQH
NA	TRBV13	ASSPGQAYTEAF
NA	TRBV28	ASSLWPTANTEAF
NA	TRBV27	ASSFREDGYT
NA	TRBV9	ASSLEGSGRRQETQY
NA	TRBV15	ATSRDRGPYEQY
NA	TRBV7-9	ASSPRQPATNEKLF
NA	TRBV15	ATSTAAYRFPYGYT
NA	TRBV19	ASSDPGQFGNQPQH
NA	TRBV9	ASSVEWGQWTSPGDEQF
NA	TRBV7-2	ASSYTDRVAYEQY
NA	TRBV5-1	ASSWGTSASEQY
NA	TRBV11-2	ASSPDRDYEQY
NA	TRBV2	ASSVAGEKLF